This TCR beta chain comes out of a study of T-cell reconstitution after alpha-beta-depleted transplantation in children. As regards this clonotype: Its antigen is still unknown. Relative to the germline gene, one junction end is altered; a read error may explain this.

Construction of the TCRbeta library involved unique molecular identifiers. A single record per CDR3 protein comes from TCRdb applying MiXCR to the PCR reads. The sample consists of around 210,000 distinct CDR3 sequences, about 6.6% of them appearing once. Study-wide findings and caveats: The study reportedly traced alpha-beta T cells about two months after transplant to several hundred expanded graft clones. By one year post-transplant, T-cell counts and diversity largely arose from T cells that were newly produced. Day-60 TCRbeta diversity that was high in some patients was derived from surviving recipient T cells and thymic progenitors.

The sequence derives from a boy aged 2-9 years with acute lymphoblastic leukemia, due to receive a stem cell transplant. The specimen comprised PBMCs, sampled before TCRalphabeta/CD19-depleted stem cell transplant.

For the CDR3, the DNA is TGTCCCAGCAGTCGGGACACTCGGCGGGGGGACACAGATGCGCAGTATTTT. Its protein is CPSSRDTRRGDTDAQYF. The chain employs TRBV28 and TRBJ2-3; TRBD2 aligns across 8 bases. Germline V lookup: CDR1 MDHEN, CDR2 SYDVKM. This CDR3 comprises 17 residues.